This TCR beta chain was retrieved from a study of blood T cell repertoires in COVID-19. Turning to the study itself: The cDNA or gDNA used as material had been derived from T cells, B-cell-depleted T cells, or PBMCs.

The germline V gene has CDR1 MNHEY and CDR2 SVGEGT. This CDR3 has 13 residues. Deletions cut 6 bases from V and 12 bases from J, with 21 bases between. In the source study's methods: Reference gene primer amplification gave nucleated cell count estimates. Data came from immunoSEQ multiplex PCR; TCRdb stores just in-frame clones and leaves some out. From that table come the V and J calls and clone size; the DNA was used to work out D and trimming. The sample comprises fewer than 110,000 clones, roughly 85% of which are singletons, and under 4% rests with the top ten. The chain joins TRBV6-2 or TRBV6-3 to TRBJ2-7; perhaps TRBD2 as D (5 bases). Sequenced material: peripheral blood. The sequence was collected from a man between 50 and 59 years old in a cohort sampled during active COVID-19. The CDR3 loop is CASSPGKVLGWYF. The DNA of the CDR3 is TGTGCCAGCAGCCCCGGGAAGGTCCTAGGGTGGTACTTC.